This T cell receptor beta chain was observed in a study of shared clonotypes between healthy human individuals. About the study: The study enrolled a couple of women and three men aged 18 to 49. Findings and caveats of the study: Lower generation probabilities were found for non-shared clonotypes than for those shared by all four donors.

V was cut by 1 base and J by 11 bases, with 11 bases left in between. The germline V gene encodes CDR1 DFQATT and CDR2 SNEGSKA (reference sequence). CDR3 length: 11 amino acids. About this clone: Its specificity is unknown.

Data came from immunoSEQ multiplex PCR; TCRdb stores just in-frame clones and leaves some out. The repertoire includes a few million clones, about 92% of them detected once, and 0.39% sits in the top ten. The sample taken for sequencing was naive CD4+ T cells from PBMCs. Subset given: CD45RA+ positively selected. The source of this sequence is a man aged 18 to 30 in good health. Some clones in this sample may be carry-over from other donors' samples. This chain joins TRBV20-1 and TRBJ2-5; TRBD1 or TRBD2 may be the D gene (5 bases each). CDR3 loop: CSARGRDQQYF. The CDR3 DNA reads as TGCAGTGCTAGAGGAAGGGACCAGCAGTACTTC.